This record covers a single TCR beta chain. Its target is unknown. The CDR3 runs to 14 residues. The V and J ends lost 1 base and 2 bases respectively, with 8 bases between them. Germline CDR1 SGHVS, CDR2 FQNEAQ. This specimen comes from a study of CD8 T cells in ankylosing spondylitis. Study results and caveats: What appeared characteristic of ankylosing spondylitis blood was a TCR beta motif of about eight highly homologous variants.

The TCR beta libraries were generated through quantitative 5'-RACE incorporating molecular barcodes. A single record per CDR3 protein comes from TCRdb applying MiXCR to the 5' RACE reads. Altogether approximately 400,000 distinct CDR3 sequences are present, 26% being singletons, with the ten largest covering roughly 0.8%. The receptor's source is a male donor with ankylosing spondylitis. The rearrangement joins TRBV7-8 to TRBJ1-2; D unresolved. The sample was blood, either unsorted or a sorted T cell fraction (not recorded which). Here the CDR3 reads CASSLVIGNYGYTF. The CDR3 DNA reads TGTGCCAGCAGCTTAGTTATAGGGAACTATGGCTACACCTTC.